Detailed here is one TCR beta chain. The source of the sample is a study of blood T cell repertoires in COVID-19. Across the study: Sites across the United States, Italy and Spain contributed samples from acute and convalescent COVID-19.

Germline V lookup: CDR1 SNHLY, CDR2 FYNNEI. V lost 3 bases to trimming and J lost 6 bases; unmatched junction nucleotides: 1. The CDR3 has 13 residues. Original processing methods: Counts of nucleated cells, estimated from reference gene primer amplification, were obtained. Sequencing used immunoSEQ multiplex PCR; TCRdb keeps in-frame clones, though not all of them. V and J calls and clone size are those listed in that table; D and trimming were worked out from the DNA. Of some 300,000 clones listed, approximately 86% are singletons. The sample comprised peripheral blood. The sequence derives from a woman between 65 and 79 years old with COVID-19, enrolled during active disease. The rearrangement joins TRBV2 to TRBJ2-2; TRBD1 agrees at 7 bases. In DNA, the CDR3 is TGTGCCAGCAGTGATCAGGGGGCCGGGGAGCTGTTTTTT. This encodes CASSDQGAGELFF.